A single sample gave rise to the 17 T cell receptor beta chains below, sequenced in a study of blood T cell repertoires in COVID-19. TCRdb's copy holds only in-frame clones and misses some; the assay was immunoSEQ multiplex PCR. The repertoire holds 150,000 or so clones, around 90% seen once, with 18% in the top ten. Specimen: peripheral blood. The origin of the receptors is a man in his sixties with active or convalescent COVID-19.

V usage is TRBV18 and J usage is TRBJ1-1, with 10 bases that match TRBD1. Germline V gene data show CDR1 as KGHSH and CDR2 as LQKENI. The CDR3 extends over 14 amino acids. With V trimmed by 4 bases and J by 7 bases, 6 bases remained unmatched. The CDR3 nucleotides read TGTGCCAGCTCACACGACAGGGGGCAAGGTGAAGCTTTCTTT. The encoded protein is CASSHDRGQGEAFF.

The V and J genes are TRBV28 and TRBJ1-1; 7 nucleotides align to TRBD1. The CDR3 covers 14 residues. With 6 bases clipped from V and 5 bases from J, the junction kept 9 bases outside the gene matches. The germline CDR1 and CDR2 sequences are MDHEN and SYDVKM. In nucleotides, the CDR3 is TGTGCCAGCAGGCAGACAGGGCTGTGGACTGAAGCTTTCTTT. Its protein is CASRQTGLWTEAFF.

The gene calls are TRBV5-6 and TRBJ2-1; 8 bases map to TRBD2. Germline CDR1 is SGHDT and CDR2 is YYEEEE. Trimming at V came to 1 base and at J to 9 bases, leaving 6 bases not matched to a gene. CDR3 length: 14 amino acids. CDR3 nucleotide sequence: TGTGCCAGCAGCTTGTCGCCGGGGGGGCGTGAGCAGTTCTTC. This encodes CASSLSPGGREQFF.

J is TRBJ2-2 and V is TRBV5-1; 11 nucleotides align to TRBD2. Unmatched junction bases numbered 5, after V lost 4 bases and J lost 0 bases. There are 17 residues in the CDR3. Germline CDR1 SGHRS, CDR2 YFSETQ. The CDR3: CASSRGLAETNTGELFF. The CDR3, as DNA: TGCGCCAGCAGCAGGGGACTAGCGGAAACGAACACCGGGGAGCTGTTTTTT.

V and J are TRBV2 and TRBJ2-1; TRBD2 matches at 9 bases. The trim removed 0 bases at V and 6 bases at J, leaving 3 bases unmatched. CDR1 and CDR2 from the germline V gene are SNHLY and FYNNEI. This CDR3 comprises 15 residues. The CDR3 DNA is TGTGCCAGCAGTGAAGCCGCGGGGGGGGCCAATGAGCAGTTCTTC. This translates into CASSEAAGGANEQFF.

This chain joins TRBV5-1 and TRBJ2-3; tentative D call: TRBD2 (5 bases). V lost 3 bases and J lost 0, with 14 bases in between. Germline-derived CDR1 and CDR2 are SGHRS and YFSETQ. This CDR3 spans 16 amino acids. The CDR3 protein is CASSSMDSYSTDTQYF. In DNA, the CDR3 is TGCGCCAGCAGCTCGATGGACTCATATAGCACAGATACGCAGTATTTT.

This sequence joins TRBV6-5 and TRBJ1-1, with D perhaps TRBD1 (5 bases). CDR3 length equals 15 residues. CDR1 and CDR2 from the germline V gene are MNHEY and SVGAGI. Trimming removed 2 bases at V and 0 bases at J, with 10 bases between. DNA of the CDR3: TGTGCCAGCAGTTACAATGGGGCGATGAACACTGAAGCTTTCTTT. This sequence encodes CASSYNGAMNTEAFF.

The CDR3 is CASILNIGQGWGGYTF. As DNA, the CDR3 is TGTGCCAGCATCCTGAACATAGGACAGGGATGGGGAGGCTACACCTTC. The chain uses TRBV2 and TRBJ1-2; 8 nucleotides align to TRBD1. CDR1 and CDR2 (germline): SNHLY, FYNNEI. This CDR3 has 16 residues. Germline trimming cut 7 bases from V and 8 bases from J; bases unmatched to any gene: 18.

This clone appeared once. This chain connects TRBV7-2 to TRBJ2-3; a weak D match, TRBD1 (5 bases). This CDR3 region has 16 residues. V shed 1 base and J shed 1 base, with 12 bases lying between them. Germline lookup yields CDR1 SGHTA and CDR2 FQGNSA. CDR3: CASSLDQGFGTDTQYF. CDR3 DNA: TGTGCCAGCAGCTTAGACCAGGGTTTTGGCACAGATACGCAGTATTTT.

This clone is a singleton in its sample. The chain employs TRBV19 and TRBJ2-7; TRBD1 aligns across 8 bases. The V and J ends lost 5 bases and 6 bases, in that order; junction bases with no gene match: 3. Germline values: CDR1 LNHDA, CDR2 SQIVND (reference sequence). The CDR3 runs 12 residues. The CDR3 region is CASSPGQGEQYF. The CDR3 DNA follows: TGTGCCAGTAGTCCCGGACAGGGCGAGCAGTACTTC.

This chain joins TRBV2 and TRBJ2-5; possibly TRBD2 for D (6 bases). The CDR3 covers 15 residues. Looked up from germline, CDR1 is SNHLY and CDR2 is FYNNEI. V lost 6 bases and J lost 1, with 15 bases in between. DNA for the CDR3: TGTGCCAGCAGCGCCTGGGGGGTGACCCAAGAGACCCAGTACTTC. Encoded protein: CASSAWGVTQETQYF.

This clone was found a few times. This chain links TRBV19 with TRBJ1-5; D is perhaps TRBD1 (6 bases). The V gene lost 6 bases and the J gene lost 4 bases, with 22 bases spanning the gap. The CDR3 is 17 amino acids. Germline CDR1 reads LNHDA; CDR2 reads SQIVND (reference sequence). CDR3 bases: TGTGCCAGTAGGGAAAAAGCCAAGGGACAAGTAAATCAGCCCCAGCATTTT. Its translation: CASREKAKGQVNQPQHF.

The chain uses TRBV5-1 and TRBJ1-4; D is perhaps TRBD1 (5 bases). The ends were cut back, 2 bases at V and 2 bases at J, with 10 bases in the middle. Looked up from germline, CDR1 is SGHRS and CDR2 is YFSETQ. The CDR3 sequence is 15 residues long. CDR3 sequence: CASSLESGTNEKLFF. For the CDR3, the DNA is TGCGCCAGCAGCTTAGAATCAGGGACTAATGAAAAACTGTTTTTT.

This clone was seen just once. The chain is built from TRBV5-4 and TRBJ2-2, with TRBD1 matching 8 bases. The V gene's germline CDR1 is SGHNT and CDR2 YYREEE (reference sequence). With 4 bases clipped from V and 1 base from J, the junction kept 6 bases outside the gene matches. This CDR3 spans 16 amino acids. The CDR3 here is CASSRGTGGNTGELFF. Written as DNA, the CDR3 is TGTGCCAGCAGCCGTGGGACAGGAGGGAACACCGGGGAGCTGTTTTTT.

The rearrangement joins TRBV2 to TRBJ2-5, with D perhaps TRBD1 (6 bases). Looked up from germline, CDR1 is SNHLY and CDR2 is FYNNEI. V gave up 4 bases and J gave up 4 bases, with 10 bases separating them. This CDR3 has 13 residues. CDR3 DNA: TGTGCCAGCAGTGGTAGGGGGTTAGAGACCCAGTACTTC. It is translated as CASSGRGLETQYF.

V gene TRBV29-1 combines with J gene TRBJ2-5; 7 nucleotides line up with TRBD1. The CDR3 consists of 15 residues. With 4 bases clipped from V and 4 bases from J, the junction kept 12 bases outside the gene matches. CDR1 and CDR2 (germline): SQVTM, ANQGSEA. The CDR3 loop is CSVGADRVGGETQYF. Here the CDR3 DNA reads TGCAGCGTTGGTGCCGACAGGGTAGGTGGAGAGACCCAGTACTTC.

V is TRBV6-5 and J is TRBJ1-1; 8 bases are shared with TRBD1. This CDR3 has 15 amino acids. V gave up 4 bases and J gave up 4 bases; unmatched junction bases: 8. Germline-derived CDR1 and CDR2 are MNHEY and SVGAGI. CDR3: CASSSQGAKITEAFF. CDR3 coding DNA: TGTGCCAGCAGTTCCCAGGGGGCTAAGATCACTGAAGCTTTCTTT.